This TCR beta chain was recovered during a study of a mutant IDH1 vaccine in newly diagnosed glioma. TCRdb's copy holds only in-frame clones and misses some; the assay was immunoSEQ multiplex PCR. The sample includes 53,000 or so clones, just under 80% of them seen just once. Time point denoted: week 5, during vaccination. Doses consisted of 300 ug of mutant IDH1 20-mer peptide each, paired with topical imiquimod. With regard to this clone: The antigen is undetermined. The same CDR3 arises from other DNA sequences in this sample as well.

The CDR3 consists of 13 residues. The V gene lost 4 bases and the J gene lost 5 bases, with 12 bases spanning the gap. In germline, CDR1 is SGHDT, CDR2 YYEEEE. The chain links TRBV5-6 to TRBJ2-5, with D perhaps assigned TRBD1 or TRBD2 (5 bases each). This TCR was sampled from a man aged 45 to 65 with glioma. Source: PBMCs, taken from a glioma patient whose treatment included an IDH1 peptide vaccine. In DNA form, the CDR3 reads TGTGCCAGCAGCCCGGGACGGCGGGAGACCCAGTACTTC. Its protein product is CASSPGRRETQYF.